What follows describes a single TCR beta chain. Its antigen is not identified. This sample stems from a study of T cell repertoires in cytomegalovirus infection. About the study: Indications came from public TCR beta signatures; they pointed to CMV infection and to a matching HLA type. General study results and limits: It was HLA-C-restricted CMV-specific TCR beta clonotypes that dominated the response ex vivo. Carriers of CMV plus the relevant HLA were identified by cumulative public TCR beta family frequency.

A single record per CDR3 protein comes from TCRdb applying MiXCR to the reads. The sample lists approximately 990,000 distinct CDR3 sequences; 30% to 40% were seen once. CDR1 is MNHNY, CDR2 SVGAGI, per germline (reference sequence). Trimming stripped 2 bases from V and 8 bases from J, with 7 bases between. The CDR3 is 12 residues long. Source: cultured CD8+ T cells from PBMCs, taken from culture after CMV antigen stimulation. The receptor was isolated from a human donor in good health (CMV status not recorded). Some clones in this sample may be carry-over from other donors' samples. The V and J genes are TRBV6-6 and TRBJ2-1, with unresolved D. This CDR3 is CASSYPPHEQFF. CDR3 DNA sequence: TGTGCCAGCAGTTACCCCCCCCATGAGCAGTTCTTC.